These 9 T cell receptor beta chains came from one sample sequenced in a study of T cell responses to AZD1222 COVID-19 vaccine (TCRdb year 2021). The time point label of this sample denotes: baseline before first vaccination. Library prep was done by the immunoSEQ multiplex PCR assay. TCRdb holds this immuneACCESS table with in-frame rearrangements only. Some clones are missing; in checked studies, unresolved V genes explain under half, and the rest has no known cause. For this sample there are around 150,000 clones; about 80% appear just once. The ten largest clonotypes hold approximately 4% of the sample. The specimen was peripheral blood, collected on day 0 of AZD1222 vaccination. All receptors derive from an adult in good health.

The CDR3 DNA reads as TGTGCCACCAGCCTTTATCCCGGGGAGCTGTTTTTT. Protein sequence: CATSLYPGELFF. The chain employs TRBV24-1 and TRBJ2-2; the D is unclear. This CDR3 is 12 amino acids long. The ends were cut back, 7 bases at V and 6 bases at J, with 8 bases in the middle. Looked up from germline, CDR1 is KGHDR and CDR2 is SFDVKD.

The rearrangement links TRBV28 to TRBJ1-1; D gene unclear. The CDR3 extends over 14 amino acids. Germline-derived CDR1 and CDR2 are MDHEN and SYDVKM. V gave up 3 bases and J gave up 0 bases, with 8 bases separating them. This CDR3 reads CASSFMRMNTEAFF. In DNA, the CDR3 is TGTGCCAGCAGTTTCATGAGGATGAACACTGAAGCTTTCTTT.

The chain recombines TRBV27 with TRBJ1-6; D gene uncertain. Germline V gene sequence: CDR1 MNHEY, CDR2 SMNVEV (reference sequence). This CDR3 comprises 17 residues. Trimming removed 5 bases from V and 0 bases from J, with 14 bases in between. CDR3 nucleotide sequence: TGTGCCAGCAGTGCCCTAAAGGGTAGCTCCTATAATTCACCCCTCCACTTT. Protein: CASSALKGSSYNSPLHF.

The V and J genes are TRBV7-3 and TRBJ2-5; 9 nucleotides match TRBD1. Germline loops: CDR1 SGHTA, CDR2 FQGTGA. Trimming cost V 1 base and J 2 bases; bases outside gene matches: 14. The CDR3 runs to 19 residues. The CDR3 bases are TGTGCCAGCAGCTTAAAGGGACAGGGAGAAAGCCGATCTCAAGAGACCCAGTACTTC. Translated: CASSLKGQGESRSQETQYF. Full variable domain (rest looked up from reference TRBV7-3 and TRBJ2-5): GAGVSQTPSNKVTEKGKYVELRCDPISGHTALYWYRQSLGQGPEFLIYFQGTGAADDSGLPNDRFFAVRPEGSVSTLKIQRTERGDSAVYLCASSLKGQGESRSQETQYFGPGTRLLVL.

The CDR3 nucleotides read TGTGCCAGCAGTGAGGGGTGGGCGGCCACCACAGATACGCAGTATTTT. The encoded protein is CASSEGWAATTDTQYF. The V call is TRBV6-1, the J call TRBJ2-3; D gene uncertain. The ends were cut back, 3 bases at V and 2 bases at J, with 15 bases in the middle. Germline V gene lookup returns CDR1 MNHNS and CDR2 SASEGT. The CDR3 runs 16 residues.

CDR3 amino acids: CASSLTGGTGYYEQYF. The CDR3 DNA follows: TGTGCCAGCAGTTTGACGGGGGGGACCGGCTACTACGAGCAGTACTTC. The chain links TRBV28 to TRBJ2-7; 8 positions match TRBD2. The CDR3 is 16 residues long. V gave up 3 bases and J gave up 3 bases; unmatched junction bases: 10. Germline loops: CDR1 MDHEN, CDR2 SYDVKM.

The rearrangement links TRBV21-1 to TRBJ2-7; the table calls TRBD2, which could not be checked here. TRBV21-1 is a pseudogene. There are 17 residues in the CDR3. The CDR3, as DNA: TGTGCCAGCAGCAAAGTGAGAAGGCAATCGGGGGACTACGAGCAGTACTTC. Translation gives CASSKVRRQSGDYEQYF.

This clone was detected ten times or more. J is TRBJ1-5 and V is TRBV7-2; the match to TRBD1 covers 7 bases. V trimming: 5 bases; J trimming: 1 base; junction bases outside the gene matches: 2. Germline CDR1 and CDR2: SGHTA and FQGNSA. The length of the CDR3 is 14 residues. This CDR3 reads CASSPQGSNQPQHF. CDR3 coding DNA: TGTGCCAGCAGCCCACAGGGGAGCAATCAGCCCCAGCATTTT. The full variable domain, completed using reference TRBV7-2 and TRBJ1-5, is GAGVSQSPSNKVTEKGKDVELRCDPISGHTALYWYRQSLGQGLEFLIYFQGNSAPDKSGLPSDRFSAERTGGSVSTLTIQRTQQEDSAVYLCASSPQGSNQPQHFGDGTRLSIL.

The V call is TRBV6-6, the J call TRBJ1-1; D is perhaps TRBD1 (6 bases). The CDR3 sequence is 15 residues long. V was pared by 5 bases and J by 5 bases, with 18 bases between. Per the germline V gene, CDR1 is MNHNY and CDR2 is SVGAGI (reference sequence). CDR3 nucleotide sequence: TGTGCCAGCAGTCACCTGGTCGGGGGCCCTACTGAAGCTTTCTTT. As protein: CASSHLVGGPTEAFF.